This TCR beta chain is drawn from a study of radiation and T cells in renal cell carcinoma. Generated by immunoSEQ multiplex PCR, the TCRdb table keeps only in-frame clones and is missing some. This sample has some 100,000 clones; approximately 80% occur once, and the top ten carry roughly 7%. The time point denotes: baseline pretreatment blood. Documented treatment: 15 Gy SBRT to primary tumor, nephrectomy 4 weeks later. This renal cell carcinoma was of the clear cell type. V lost 4 bases and J lost 6; bases outside the gene matches: 22. Germline V gene sequence: CDR1 SGHRS, CDR2 YFSETQ. The CDR3 length is 20 residues.

This sequence joins TRBV5-1 and TRBJ2-2, with 9 bases aligning to TRBD1. The sample here was blood, taken from a patient whose treatment included radiotherapy and nephrectomy. The TCR sequence derives from a man between 60 and 70 years old with renal cell carcinoma. The CDR3 reads CASSLVGFTPGQGRAGELFF. The CDR3 nucleotides read TGCGCCAGCAGCCTGGTCGGGTTTACCCCGGGACAGGGAAGGGCCGGGGAGCTGTTTTTT.